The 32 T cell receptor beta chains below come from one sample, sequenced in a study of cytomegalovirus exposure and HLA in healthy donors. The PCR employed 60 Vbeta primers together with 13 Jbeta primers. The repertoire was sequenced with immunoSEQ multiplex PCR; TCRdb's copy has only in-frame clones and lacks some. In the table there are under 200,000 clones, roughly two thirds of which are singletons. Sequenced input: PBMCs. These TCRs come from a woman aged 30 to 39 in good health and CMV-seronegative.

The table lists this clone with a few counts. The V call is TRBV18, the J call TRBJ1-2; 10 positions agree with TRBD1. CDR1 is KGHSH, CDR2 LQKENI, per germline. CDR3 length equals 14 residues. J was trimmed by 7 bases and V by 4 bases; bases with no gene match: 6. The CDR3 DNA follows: TGTGCCAGCTCACTGGGACAGGGGCAGAGTGGCTACACCTTC. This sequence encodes CASSLGQGQSGYTF.

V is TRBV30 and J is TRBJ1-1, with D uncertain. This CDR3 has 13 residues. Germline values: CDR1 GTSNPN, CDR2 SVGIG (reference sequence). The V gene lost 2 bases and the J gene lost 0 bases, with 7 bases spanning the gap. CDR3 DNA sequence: TGTGCCTGGAGTCCGACAATGAACACTGAAGCTTTCTTT. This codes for CAWSPTMNTEAFF.

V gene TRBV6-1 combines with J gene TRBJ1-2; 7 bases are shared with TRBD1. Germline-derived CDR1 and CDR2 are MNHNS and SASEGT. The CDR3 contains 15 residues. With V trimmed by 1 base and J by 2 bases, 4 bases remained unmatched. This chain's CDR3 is CASSEVLTGNYGYTF. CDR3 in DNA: TGTGCCAGCAGTGAAGTATTGACAGGGAACTATGGCTACACCTTC.

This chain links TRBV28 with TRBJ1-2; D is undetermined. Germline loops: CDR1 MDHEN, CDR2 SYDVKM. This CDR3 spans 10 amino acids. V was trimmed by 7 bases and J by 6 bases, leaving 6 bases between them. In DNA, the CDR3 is TGTGCCAGCATGGGAGATGGCTACACCTTC. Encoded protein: CASMGDGYTF.

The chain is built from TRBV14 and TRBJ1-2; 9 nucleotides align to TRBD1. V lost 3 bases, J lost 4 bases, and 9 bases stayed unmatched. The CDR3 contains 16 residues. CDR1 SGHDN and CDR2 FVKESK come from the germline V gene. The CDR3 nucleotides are TGTGCCAGCAGCCATCTCAGGACAGGGGTACCCTATGGCTACACCTTC. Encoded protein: CASSHLRTGVPYGYTF.

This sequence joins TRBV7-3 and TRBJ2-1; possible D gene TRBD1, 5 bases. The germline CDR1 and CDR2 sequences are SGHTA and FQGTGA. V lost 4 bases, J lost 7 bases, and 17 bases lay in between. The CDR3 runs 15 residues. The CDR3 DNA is TGTGCCAGCAGCTCCCCTGGGGCCAACAAGAATGAGCAGTTCTTC. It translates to CASSSPGANKNEQFF.

In nucleotides, the CDR3 is TGTGCCAGCAGCCTAGTCCCTAGCGGGAGGTCCAACTACGAGCAGTACTTC. Translated, it gives CASSLVPSGRSNYEQYF. The rearrangement uses TRBV4-2 and TRBJ2-7; TRBD2 aligns across 11 bases. Germline loops: CDR1 LGHNA, CDR2 YNFKEQ. The CDR3 is made up of 17 amino acids. The V gene end was trimmed by 4 bases and the J gene end by 3 bases; junction bases not matched to a gene: 11.

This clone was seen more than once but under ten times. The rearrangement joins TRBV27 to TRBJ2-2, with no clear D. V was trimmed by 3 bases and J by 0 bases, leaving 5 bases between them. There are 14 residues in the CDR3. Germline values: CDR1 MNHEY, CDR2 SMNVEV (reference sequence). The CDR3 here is CASSFQTNTGELFF. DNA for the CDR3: TGTGCCAGCAGTTTCCAGACGAACACCGGGGAGCTGTTTTTT.

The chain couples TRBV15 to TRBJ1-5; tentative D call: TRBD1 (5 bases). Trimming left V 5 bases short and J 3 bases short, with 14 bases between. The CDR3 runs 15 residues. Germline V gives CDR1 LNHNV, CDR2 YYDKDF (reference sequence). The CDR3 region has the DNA TGTGCCACCAGCCCACCGGGGACTTTCAATCAGCCCCAGCATTTT. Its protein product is CATSPPGTFNQPQHF.

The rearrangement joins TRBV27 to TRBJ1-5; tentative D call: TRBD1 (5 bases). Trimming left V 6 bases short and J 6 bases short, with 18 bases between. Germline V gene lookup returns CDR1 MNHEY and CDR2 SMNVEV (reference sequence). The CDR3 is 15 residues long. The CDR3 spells CASRPQFQGLQPQHF. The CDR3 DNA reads TGTGCCAGCAGACCTCAATTCCAGGGTCTTCAGCCCCAGCATTTT.

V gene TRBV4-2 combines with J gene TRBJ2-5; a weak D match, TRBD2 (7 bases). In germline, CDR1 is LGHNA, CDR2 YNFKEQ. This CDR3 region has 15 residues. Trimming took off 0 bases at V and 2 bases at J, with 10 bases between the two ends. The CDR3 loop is CASSQEGGPQETQYF. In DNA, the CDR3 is TGTGCCAGCAGCCAAGAGGGGGGGCCGCAAGAGACCCAGTACTTC.

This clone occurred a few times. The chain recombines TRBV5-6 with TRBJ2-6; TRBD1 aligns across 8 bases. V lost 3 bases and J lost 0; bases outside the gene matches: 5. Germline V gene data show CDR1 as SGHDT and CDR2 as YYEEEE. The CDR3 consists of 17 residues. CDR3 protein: CASSWGTGRSGANVLTF. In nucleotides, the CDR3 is TGTGCCAGCAGCTGGGGGACAGGCCGCTCTGGGGCCAACGTCCTGACTTTC.

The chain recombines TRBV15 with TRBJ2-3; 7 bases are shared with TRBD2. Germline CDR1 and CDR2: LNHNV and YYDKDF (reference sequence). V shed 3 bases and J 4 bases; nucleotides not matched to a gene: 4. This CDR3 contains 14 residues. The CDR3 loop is CATSRGGNSDTQYF. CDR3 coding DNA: TGTGCCACCAGCAGGGGGGGGAACTCAGATACGCAGTATTTT.

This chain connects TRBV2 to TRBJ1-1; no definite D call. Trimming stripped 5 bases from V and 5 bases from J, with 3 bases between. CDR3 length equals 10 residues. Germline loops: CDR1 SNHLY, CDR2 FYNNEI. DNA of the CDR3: TGTGCCAGCAGTCGGACTGAAGCTTTCTTT. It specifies CASSRTEAFF.

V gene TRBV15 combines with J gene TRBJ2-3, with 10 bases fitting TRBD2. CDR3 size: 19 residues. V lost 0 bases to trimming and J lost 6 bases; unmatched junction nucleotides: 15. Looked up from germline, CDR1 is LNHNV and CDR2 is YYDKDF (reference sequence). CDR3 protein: CATSREGPNLAGGGDTQYF. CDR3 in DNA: TGTGCCACCAGCAGAGAGGGACCCAACTTAGCGGGGGGCGGGGATACGCAGTATTTT. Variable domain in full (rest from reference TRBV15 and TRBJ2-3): DAMVIQNPRYQVTQFGKPVTLSCSQTLNHNVMYWYQQKSSQAPKLLFHYYDKDFNNEADTPDNFQSRRPNTSFCFLDIRSPGLGDTAMYLCATSREGPNLAGGGDTQYFGPGTRLTVL.

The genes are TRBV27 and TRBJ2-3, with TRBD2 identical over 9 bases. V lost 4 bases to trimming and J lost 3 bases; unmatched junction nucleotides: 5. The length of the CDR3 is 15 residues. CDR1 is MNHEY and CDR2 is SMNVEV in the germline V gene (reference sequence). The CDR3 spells CASSSGTSRTDTQYF. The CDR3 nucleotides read TGTGCCAGCAGTTCAGGGACTAGCCGGACAGATACGCAGTATTTT.

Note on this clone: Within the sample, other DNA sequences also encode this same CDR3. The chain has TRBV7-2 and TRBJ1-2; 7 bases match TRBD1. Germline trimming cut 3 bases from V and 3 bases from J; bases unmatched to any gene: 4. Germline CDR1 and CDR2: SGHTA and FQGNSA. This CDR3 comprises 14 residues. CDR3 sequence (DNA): TGTGCCAGCAGCTTGTCCGGGACAGACTATGGCTACACCTTC. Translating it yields CASSLSGTDYGYTF.

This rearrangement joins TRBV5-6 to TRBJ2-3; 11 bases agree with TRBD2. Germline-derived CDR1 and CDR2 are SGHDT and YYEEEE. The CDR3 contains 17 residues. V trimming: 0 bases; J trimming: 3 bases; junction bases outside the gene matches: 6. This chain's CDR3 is CASSLAVGLAVTDTQYF. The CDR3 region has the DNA TGTGCCAGCAGCTTGGCCGTGGGACTAGCGGTAACAGATACGCAGTATTTT.

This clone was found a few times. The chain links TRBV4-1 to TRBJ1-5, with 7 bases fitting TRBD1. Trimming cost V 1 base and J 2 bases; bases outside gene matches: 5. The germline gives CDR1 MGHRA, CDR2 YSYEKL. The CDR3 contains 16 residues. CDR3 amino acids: CASSQGIGGGNQPQHF. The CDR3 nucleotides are TGCGCCAGCAGCCAAGGAATAGGGGGCGGCAATCAGCCCCAGCATTTT.

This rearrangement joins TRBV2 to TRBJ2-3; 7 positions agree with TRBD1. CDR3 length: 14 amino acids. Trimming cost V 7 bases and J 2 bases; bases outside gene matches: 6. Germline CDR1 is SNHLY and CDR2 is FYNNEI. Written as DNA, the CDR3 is TGTGCCAGCAAAGAAACAGGGGCCACAGATACGCAGTATTTT. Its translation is CASKETGATDTQYF.

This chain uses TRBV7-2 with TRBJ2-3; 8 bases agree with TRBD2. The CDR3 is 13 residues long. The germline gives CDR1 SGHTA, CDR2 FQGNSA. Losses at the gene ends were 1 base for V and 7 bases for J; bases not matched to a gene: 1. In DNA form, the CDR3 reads TGTGCCAGCAGCTTAGTAGCGGGGAATACGCAGTATTTT. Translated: CASSLVAGNTQYF.

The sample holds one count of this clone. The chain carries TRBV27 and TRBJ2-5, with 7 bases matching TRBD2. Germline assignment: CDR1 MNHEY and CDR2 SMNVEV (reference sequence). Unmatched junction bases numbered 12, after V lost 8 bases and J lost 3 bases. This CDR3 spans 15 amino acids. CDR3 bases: TGTGCCAGCCAACTCAGACGAGGGAGGGAAGAGACCCAGTACTTC. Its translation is CASQLRRGREETQYF.

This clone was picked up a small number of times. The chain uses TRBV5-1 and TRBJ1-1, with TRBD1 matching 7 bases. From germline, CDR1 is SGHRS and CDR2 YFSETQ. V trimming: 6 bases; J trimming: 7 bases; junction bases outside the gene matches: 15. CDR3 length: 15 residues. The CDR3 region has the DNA TGCGCCAGCAAACATGACCAGACAGGGTTGGGTGAAGCTTTCTTT. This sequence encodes CASKHDQTGLGEAFF.

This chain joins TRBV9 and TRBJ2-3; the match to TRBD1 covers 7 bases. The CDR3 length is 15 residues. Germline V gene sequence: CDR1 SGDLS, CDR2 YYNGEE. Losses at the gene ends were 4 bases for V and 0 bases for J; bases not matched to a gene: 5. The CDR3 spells CASSNWDSSTDTQYF. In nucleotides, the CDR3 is TGTGCCAGCAGCAACTGGGACAGTAGCACAGATACGCAGTATTTT.

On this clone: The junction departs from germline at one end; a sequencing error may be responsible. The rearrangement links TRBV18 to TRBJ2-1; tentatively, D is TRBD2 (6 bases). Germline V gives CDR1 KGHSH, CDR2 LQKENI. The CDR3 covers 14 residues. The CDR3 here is CASRRLVSDNEQFF. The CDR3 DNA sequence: TGTGCCAGCCGGAGACTAGTCTCCGACAATGAGCAGTTCTTC.

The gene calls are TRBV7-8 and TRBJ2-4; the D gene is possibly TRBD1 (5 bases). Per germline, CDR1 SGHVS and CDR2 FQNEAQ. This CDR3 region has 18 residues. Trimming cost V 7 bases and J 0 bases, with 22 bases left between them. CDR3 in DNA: TGTGCCAGCACCCCGGTTATAATGACAGAAATAGCCAAAAACATTCAGTACTTC. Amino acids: CASTPVIMTEIAKNIQYF.

CDR3 bases: TGTGCCAGCAGTGAAGCTCGGGTTGGCTATGGCTACACCTTC. Translation gives CASSEARVGYGYTF. The chain couples TRBV6-1 to TRBJ1-2, with D unresolved. CDR3 size: 14 residues. Germline V lookup: CDR1 MNHNS, CDR2 SASEGT. V was pared by 0 bases and J by 4 bases, with 9 bases between.

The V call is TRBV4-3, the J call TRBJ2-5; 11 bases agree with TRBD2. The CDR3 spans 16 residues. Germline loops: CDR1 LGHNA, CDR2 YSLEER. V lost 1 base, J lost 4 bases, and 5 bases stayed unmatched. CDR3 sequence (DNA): TGCGCCAGCAGCCAAGGCGTAGCGGGGGGGCCAGAGACCCAGTACTTC. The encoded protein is CASSQGVAGGPETQYF.

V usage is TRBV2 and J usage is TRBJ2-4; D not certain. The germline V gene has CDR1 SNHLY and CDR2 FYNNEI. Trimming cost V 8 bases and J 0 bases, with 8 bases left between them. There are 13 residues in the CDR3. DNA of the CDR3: TGTGCCAGCGGGCGATTAGCCAAAAACATTCAGTACTTC. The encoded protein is CASGRLAKNIQYF.

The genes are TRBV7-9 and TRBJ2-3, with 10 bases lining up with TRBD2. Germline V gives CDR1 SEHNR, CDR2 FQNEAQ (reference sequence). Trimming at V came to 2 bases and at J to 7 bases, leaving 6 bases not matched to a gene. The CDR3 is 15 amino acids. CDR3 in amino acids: CASSLPSGSSYTQYF. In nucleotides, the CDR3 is TGTGCCAGCAGCTTACCTAGCGGGAGTTCATATACGCAGTATTTT.

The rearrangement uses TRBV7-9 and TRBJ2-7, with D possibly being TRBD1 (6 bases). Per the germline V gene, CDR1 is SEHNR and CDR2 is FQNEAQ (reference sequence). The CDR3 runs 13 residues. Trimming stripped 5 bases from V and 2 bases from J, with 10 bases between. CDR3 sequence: CASSDRFTYEQYF. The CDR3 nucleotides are TGTGCCAGCAGCGACAGGTTCACCTACGAGCAGTACTTC.

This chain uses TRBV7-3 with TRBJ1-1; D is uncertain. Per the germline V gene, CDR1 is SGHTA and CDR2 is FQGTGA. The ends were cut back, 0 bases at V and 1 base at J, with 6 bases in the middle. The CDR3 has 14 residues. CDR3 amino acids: CASSLTSGNTEAFF. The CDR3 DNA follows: TGTGCCAGCAGCTTAACTTCGGGGAACACTGAAGCTTTCTTT.